The present TCR beta chain was sequenced within a study of blood T cell repertoires in COVID-19. At the level of the study: In each case, the material was cDNA or gDNA derived from T cells, B-cell-depleted T cells, or PBMCs.

Sequenced by immunoSEQ multiplex PCR; TCRdb stores in-frame clones only, minus some. The data contain fewer than 350,000 clones, approximately 89% of them singletons. CDR1 MNHEY and CDR2 SVGAGI come from the germline V gene. Trimming cost V 5 bases and J 0 bases, with 12 bases left between them. The CDR3 runs 15 residues. This chain uses TRBV6-5 with TRBJ2-3; no firm D call. The origin of this receptor is a woman aged 55-69 years with COVID-19, enrolled during active disease. The sample comprised peripheral blood. CDR3: CASSQRSASTDTQYF. In nucleotides, the CDR3 is TGTGCCAGCAGTCAAAGGAGTGCTAGCACAGATACGCAGTATTTT.